Presented here are 13 T cell receptor beta chains from one specimen sequenced in a study of blood T cell repertoires in COVID-19. Measured with immunoSEQ multiplex PCR; TCRdb has only the in-frame clones, and not every one. The data contain 200,000 to 250,000 clones, about 90% of them singletons. Material: peripheral blood. The receptors were sampled from a man aged 25-40 years with acute or convalescent COVID-19.

The rearrangement links TRBV3-1 (or the pseudogene TRBV3-2) to TRBJ1-2; D not resolved. The germline gives CDR1 LGHDT, CDR2 YNNKEL (reference sequence). The CDR3 extends over 15 amino acids. V was clipped by 4 bases and J by 6 bases, with 18 bases between them. The CDR3 nucleotides read TGTGCCAGCAGCCGAGGCGGGGTCGAAAGTCATGGCTACACCTTC. As protein: CASSRGGVESHGYTF.

The V call is TRBV28, the J call TRBJ2-7, with D unclear. Per the germline V gene, CDR1 is MDHEN and CDR2 is SYDVKM. V was pared by 8 bases and J by 6 bases, with 17 bases between. The CDR3 totals 13 residues. The CDR3 sequence: CASSMVSPSEQYF. The CDR3 bases are TGTGCCAGCTCGATGGTGTCCCCTAGCGAGCAGTACTTC.

The chain uses TRBV2 and TRBJ2-2, with TRBD1 matching over 9 bases. Per the germline V gene, CDR1 is SNHLY and CDR2 is FYNNEI. V shed 3 bases, J shed 8 bases, and the junction held 7 bases outside the gene matches. The CDR3 consists of 15 residues. CDR3 bases: TGTGCCAGCAGTGATGGGACAGGGAAGATGGGGGAGCTGTTTTTT. Its translation: CASSDGTGKMGELFF.

The rearrangement joins TRBV15 to TRBJ2-3; D is unclear. The germline V gene encodes CDR1 LNHNV and CDR2 YYDKDF (reference sequence). V was trimmed by 0 bases and J by 4 bases, leaving 5 bases between them. This CDR3 is 13 amino acids long. The CDR3 nucleotides are TGTGCCACCAGCAGAGATCTTCCAGATACGCAGTATTTT. Translating it yields CATSRDLPDTQYF.

The rearrangement joins TRBV7-9 to TRBJ1-1; the D is unclear. V shed 5 bases and J shed 10 bases, with 17 bases lying between them. This CDR3 comprises 13 residues. Germline values: CDR1 SEHNR, CDR2 FQNEAQ (reference sequence). The CDR3 here is CASSPLEGAGAFF. The CDR3, as DNA: TGTGCCAGCAGCCCCTTAGAGGGAGCTGGAGCTTTCTTT.

The rearrangement uses TRBV13 and TRBJ1-2; possibly TRBD1 for D (6 bases). Trimming removed 2 bases from V and 8 bases from J, with 12 bases in between. CDR3 length: 13 amino acids. Germline V gene data show CDR1 as PRHDT and CDR2 as FYEKMQ (reference sequence). The CDR3 nucleotides read TGTGCCAGCAGCTTAACGTGGGGGCCGGGCTACACCTTC. Protein product: CASSLTWGPGYTF.

This clone was detected once. This sequence joins TRBV27 and TRBJ1-3; no clear D. Trimming removed 7 bases from V and 0 bases from J, with 16 bases in between. The CDR3 sequence is 16 residues long. Germline CDR1 MNHEY, CDR2 SMNVEV (reference sequence). CDR3: CASNEWSYPSGNTIYF. In nucleotides, the CDR3 is TGTGCCAGCAATGAGTGGTCCTACCCCTCTGGAAACACCATATATTTT.

In this sample, this clone turned up once. V gene TRBV5-8 combines with J gene TRBJ2-2; D not resolved. V shed 4 bases and J shed 0 bases, with 7 bases lying between them. Germline loops: CDR1 SGHTS, CDR2 YDEGEE. The CDR3 consists of 14 residues. CDR3 coding DNA: TGTGCCAGCAGCGAGACTGCGAACACCGGGGAGCTGTTTTTT. It encodes CASSETANTGELFF.

In DNA, the CDR3 is TGTGCCAGCACCCCGACCCCCCGGGGTTTGCCCGAAACTTCACCCCTCCACTTT. Residues: CASTPTPRGLPETSPLHF. The V gene is TRBV7-2, the J gene TRBJ1-6; D is uncertain. Germline CDR1 is SGHTA and CDR2 is FQGNSA. Deletions cut 7 bases from V and 9 bases from J, with 28 bases between. The CDR3 sequence is 18 residues long.

This clone was recorded only once. The gene calls are TRBV30 and TRBJ1-1; possible D gene TRBD1, 6 bases. CDR3 length: 15 amino acids. The V end was cut by 0 bases, the J end by 1 base, with 12 bases between. CDR1 is GTSNPN, CDR2 SVGIG, per germline (reference sequence). CDR3 loop: CAWSVPGTPNTEAFF. CDR3 nucleotides: TGTGCCTGGAGTGTACCCGGGACACCGAACACTGAAGCTTTCTTT.

This chain uses TRBV28 with TRBJ1-5; 8 positions agree with TRBD1. After removal of 3 bases from V and 3 bases from J, the junction contained 7 bases not matched to a gene. The CDR3 consists of 16 residues. Germline V gives CDR1 MDHEN, CDR2 SYDVKM. CDR3 DNA: TGTGCCAGCAGTTTTTTGACAGGGGATTCCAATCAGCCCCAGCATTTT. Amino acids: CASSFLTGDSNQPQHF.

The chain combines TRBV19 with TRBJ2-7; 12 bases fit TRBD2. Looked up from germline, CDR1 is LNHDA and CDR2 is SQIVND (reference sequence). The CDR3 has 15 amino acids. V lost 5 bases and J lost 4; bases outside the gene matches: 6. CDR3 in amino acids: CASSQTSGRIYEQYF. The DNA for the CDR3 is TGTGCCAGTAGTCAGACTAGCGGGAGAATATACGAGCAGTACTTC.

This chain links TRBV7-9 with TRBJ2-7; 8 bases fit TRBD1. Germline assignment: CDR1 SEHNR and CDR2 FQNEAQ (reference sequence). This CDR3 region has 15 residues. Germline trimming cut 5 bases from V and 2 bases from J; bases unmatched to any gene: 8. The CDR3 loop reads CASSPTGTGTYEQYF. The CDR3 DNA sequence: TGTGCCAGCAGCCCCACCGGGACAGGTACCTACGAGCAGTACTTC.